This T cell receptor (beta chain) stems from a study of blood T cell repertoires in COVID-19. As for the study in general: T cells, B-cell-depleted T cells, or PBMCs provided the cDNA or gDNA that served as material.

The germline CDR1 and CDR2 sequences are MNHNS and SASEGT. After removal of 1 base from V and 2 bases from J, the junction contained 6 bases not matched to a gene. The CDR3 spans 16 residues. This clone was observed a few times. Under the authors' procedure: Estimation of nucleated cell counts relied on the amplification of reference gene primers. The assay was immunoSEQ multiplex PCR, and TCRdb's table has in-frame clones only and misses some. The V and J calls and clone size are taken from that table; D and trimming were inferred from the DNA. The table lists 100,000 to 150,000 clones, roughly two thirds of them singletons.

The chain is built from TRBV6-1 and TRBJ2-7; 9 nucleotides line up with TRBD2. The receptor comes from a woman in her 70s with acute or convalescent COVID-19. The source material was peripheral blood. The CDR3 here is CASSEGAGGKTYEQYF. Written as DNA, the CDR3 is TGTGCCAGCAGTGAAGGAGCGGGGGGAAAAACCTACGAGCAGTACTTC.